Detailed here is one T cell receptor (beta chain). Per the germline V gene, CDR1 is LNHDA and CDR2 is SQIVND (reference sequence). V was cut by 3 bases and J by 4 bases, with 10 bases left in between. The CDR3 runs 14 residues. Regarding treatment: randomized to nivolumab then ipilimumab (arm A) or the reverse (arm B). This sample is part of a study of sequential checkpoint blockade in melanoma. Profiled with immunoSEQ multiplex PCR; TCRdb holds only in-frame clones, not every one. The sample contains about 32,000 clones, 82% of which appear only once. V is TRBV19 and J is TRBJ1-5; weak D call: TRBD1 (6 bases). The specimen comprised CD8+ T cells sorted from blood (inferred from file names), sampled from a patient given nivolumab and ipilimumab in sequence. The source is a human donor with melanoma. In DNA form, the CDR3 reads TGTGCCAGTAGTATGTGGACAGATAATCAGCCCCAGCATTTT. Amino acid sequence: CASSMWTDNQPQHF.